A selection of T cell receptor beta chains follows, all from one sample in a study of cytomegalovirus exposure and HLA in healthy donors. The repertoire was sequenced with immunoSEQ multiplex PCR; TCRdb's copy has only in-frame clones and lacks some. The data contain about 200,000 clones, 88% of them seen just once; the ten biggest clones take up about 3%. Sequenced sample: PBMCs. These receptors were collected from a woman under 30 in good health and CMV-seronegative. The CDR3 runs from the conserved cysteine through the conserved F or W. A D gene is named only where the DNA matches it firmly. Size is stated for part of the rows, as once, few or many counts, or as a class when the clone is expanded.

j_gene,v_gene,d_gene,abundance,len,CDR3aa,CDR3nt
TRBJ2-3,TRBV5-1,-,-,15,CASSPPGQGTDTQYF,TGCGCCAGCAGCCCGCCGGGACAAGGCACAGATACGCAGTATTTT
TRBJ2-4,TRBV5-1,TRBD2,-,18,CASSSGLADLLAKNIQYF,TGCGCCAGCAGCTCCGGACTAGCGGATCTCCTAGCCAAAAACATTCAGTACTTC
TRBJ2-3,TRBV6-5,TRBD2,-,15,CASSYLAGDGDTQYF,TGTGCCAGCAGTTACCTAGCGGGAGACGGAGATACGCAGTATTTT
TRBJ1-5,TRBV7-9,-,-,12,CASSYFNQPQHF,TGTGCCAGCAGCTACTTTAATCAGCCCCAGCATTTT
TRBJ2-7,TRBV12-2,-,-,15,CASRLALCCSGEQYF,TGTGCAAGTCGCTTAGCGCTATGTTGTTCGGGCGAGCAGTACTTC
TRBJ1-5,TRBV28,-,-,15,CASSSVEGLNQPQHF,TGTGCCAGCAGTTCAGTGGAGGGACTCAATCAGCCCCAGCATTTT
TRBJ1-1,TRBV30,-,-,16,CAWSVLNRAANTEAFF,TGTGCCTGGAGTGTACTTAACAGGGCGGCGAACACTGAAGCTTTCTTT
TRBJ2-4,TRBV19,-,once,16,CASSPQASLAKNIQYF,TGTGCCAGTAGTCCTCAAGCCTCACTAGCCAAAAACATTCAGTACTTC
TRBJ2-3,TRBV4-2,TRBD2,-,15,CASSQNGTITDTQYF,TGTGCCAGCAGCCAAAACGGGACTATCACAGATACGCAGTATTTT
TRBJ1-2,TRBV28,-,-,13,CASSFGVNYGYTF,TGTGCCAGCAGTTTCGGGGTGAACTATGGCTACACCTTC
TRBJ1-3,TRBV2,TRBD1,-,17,CASSVDGQGAGGNTIYF,TGTGCCAGCAGTGTCGACGGACAGGGGGCAGGCGGAAACACCATATATTTT
TRBJ2-3,TRBV10-3,-,once,14,CAISPPGAGDTQYF,TGTGCCATCAGTCCGCCTGGGGCAGGGGATACGCAGTATTTT
TRBJ1-1,TRBV27,-,-,14,CASSPTGSRTEAFF,TGTGCCAGCAGTCCCACAGGGTCGCGCACTGAAGCTTTCTTT
TRBJ2-7,TRBV6-1,TRBD2,-,16,CASSESTSGRAYEQYF,TGTGCCAGCAGTGAAAGTACCAGCGGGAGGGCCTACGAGCAGTACTTC
TRBJ2-1,TRBV5-1,TRBD2,-,19,CASSLPGLAGVGSYNEQFF,TGCGCCAGCAGCTTGCCGGGACTAGCGGGAGTGGGGTCCTACAATGAGCAGTTCTTC
TRBJ2-7,TRBV30,TRBD2,-,21,CAWSHRGGRRSGLAGNYEQYF,TGTGCCTGGAGCCACCGGGGGGGTCGAAGGTCTGGGCTAGCGGGTAACTACGAGCAGTACTTC
TRBJ2-2,TRBV30,-,-,12,CAWTVNTGELFF,TGTGCCTGGACAGTCAACACCGGGGAGCTGTTTTTT
TRBJ1-2,TRBV7-9,TRBD1,-,17,CASSLGTGGAKDDGYTF,TGTGCCAGCAGCTTAGGAACAGGGGGCGCAAAGGATGATGGCTACACCTTC
TRBJ1-4,TRBV2,-,-,15,CASVEGGQLREKLFF,TGTGCCAGCGTAGAGGGGGGGCAGCTGAGAGAAAAACTGTTTTTT
TRBJ2-1,TRBV9,TRBD2,-,15,CASSAFLAGGNEQFF,TGTGCCAGCAGCGCGTTCCTAGCGGGAGGCAATGAGCAGTTCTTC
TRBJ2-2,TRBV5-1,-,-,14,CASSLAPDTGELFF,TGCGCCAGCAGCCTAGCCCCCGACACCGGGGAGCTGTTTTTT
TRBJ2-5,TRBV9,TRBD2,-,18,CASSVGTSGIVLGETQYF,TGTGCCAGCAGCGTCGGGACTAGCGGGATAGTCTTAGGAGAGACCCAGTACTTC
TRBJ2-1,TRBV7-9,TRBD2,-,16,CASSHPAGSYMDEQFF,TGTGCCAGCAGCCACCCAGCGGGAAGCTACATGGACGAGCAGTTCTTC
TRBJ2-5,TRBV5-1,-,-,15,CASSAGDASQETQYF,TGCGCCAGCAGCGCAGGGGACGCCAGCCAAGAGACCCAGTACTTC
TRBJ2-1,TRBV2,TRBD2,-,18,CANPRTSGRIRSYNEQFF,TGTGCCAACCCGAGGACTAGCGGGAGAATAAGGTCCTACAATGAGCAGTTCTTC
TRBJ2-6,TRBV2,-,-,15,CASSELSGGANVLTF,TGTGCCAGCAGTGAACTTTCCGGTGGGGCCAACGTCCTGACTTTC
TRBJ2-7,TRBV2,TRBD2,-,15,CASRPPGRGGNEQYF,TGTGCCAGCAGGCCCCCGGGGCGGGGGGGTAACGAGCAGTACTTC
TRBJ2-7,TRBV5-1,TRBD1,-,14,CASSPGQGAYEQYF,TGCGCCAGCAGCCCGGGACAGGGAGCCTACGAGCAGTACTTC
TRBJ2-3,TRBV5-1,TRBD2,-,17,CASSLVDSGGGGYTQYF,TGCGCCAGCAGCTTGGTAGACAGCGGGGGAGGGGGATATACGCAGTATTTT
TRBJ2-7,TRBV18,TRBD2,-,15,CASSPGTSVLYEQYF,TGTGCCAGCTCACCCGGGACTAGCGTGCTCTACGAGCAGTACTTC
TRBJ2-7,TRBV6-4,TRBD2,-,15,CASSVKAGEGNEQYF,TGTGCCAGCAGTGTTAAGGCGGGAGAGGGGAACGAGCAGTACTTC
TRBJ1-1,TRBV11-2,-,-,13,CASSLSGYTEAFF,TGTGCCAGCAGCTTGTCGGGTTACACTGAAGCTTTCTTT
TRBJ2-7,TRBV28,-,-,14,CASIGTGTSYEQYF,TGTGCCAGCATCGGAACCGGGACATCCTACGAGCAGTACTTC
TRBJ2-5,TRBV5-5,TRBD1,-,18,CASSLGTGALLFQETQYF,TGTGCCAGCAGCTTAGGGACAGGCGCTCTCTTATTTCAAGAGACCCAGTACTTC
TRBJ2-3,TRBV10-1,-,-,16,CASSESRAGATDTQYF,TGCGCCAGCAGTGAGTCTCGGGCAGGGGCCACAGATACGCAGTATTTT
TRBJ1-4,TRBV27,TRBD1,-,17,CASSLSGQGPTNEKLFF,TGTGCCAGCAGTTTATCTGGACAGGGCCCAACTAATGAAAAACTGTTTTTT
TRBJ2-2,TRBV10-1,-,-,18,CASSEFLGGISGTGELFF,TGCGCCAGCAGTGAGTTCTTGGGCGGGATCAGCGGCACCGGGGAGCTGTTTTTT
TRBJ2-1,TRBV4-1,TRBD2,-,15,CASTRTSGSYNEQFF,TGCGCCAGCACCCGAACTAGCGGCTCCTACAATGAGCAGTTCTTC
TRBJ1-2,TRBV18,-,-,13,CASSPGQPYGYTF,TGTGCCAGCTCACCTGGACAGCCATACGGCTACACCTTC
TRBJ2-1,TRBV4-3,-,-,18,CASSRRVGHLSSYNEQFF,TGCGCCAGCAGCCGCCGAGTGGGACATCTGAGCTCCTACAATGAGCAGTTCTTC
TRBJ2-1,TRBV28,TRBD1,-,14,CASSNRQGWNEQFF,TGTGCCAGCTCAAATCGACAGGGCTGGAATGAGCAGTTCTTC
TRBJ2-7,TRBV19,TRBD1,-,15,CASSKYRDSNYEQYF,TGTGCCAGTAGCAAATACCGGGACAGCAACTACGAGCAGTACTTC
TRBJ1-2,TRBV5-4,-,-,13,CASSLVQGHGYTF,TGTGCCAGCAGCTTGGTTCAGGGGCATGGCTACACCTTC
TRBJ2-1,TRBV5-1,TRBD2,once,16,CASSFPGLAGAEEQFF,TGCGCCAGCAGCTTCCCGGGACTAGCGGGTGCGGAAGAGCAGTTCTTC
TRBJ1-1,TRBV5-1,TRBD1,-,13,CASSLDAGGKAFF,TGCGCCAGCAGCTTGGATGCAGGGGGTAAAGCTTTCTTT
TRBJ1-1,TRBV6-1,-,few,15,CATPPEGRGNTEAFF,TGTGCCACACCTCCAGAGGGGCGGGGGAACACTGAAGCTTTCTTT
TRBJ1-1,TRBV27,TRBD1,once,16,CASSFGQGAPGAEAFF,TGTGCCAGCAGTTTCGGACAGGGGGCCCCTGGGGCTGAAGCTTTCTTT
TRBJ2-1,TRBV5-6,-,once,17,CASSLLVGPGRYNEQFF,TGTGCCAGCAGCTTGTTGGTCGGGCCAGGGCGCTACAATGAGCAGTTCTTC
TRBJ2-7,TRBV6-6,TRBD2,-,16,CASSPGTSGRAYEQYF,TGTGCCAGCAGCCCCGGGACTAGCGGGAGGGCTTACGAGCAGTACTTC
TRBJ2-5,TRBV29-1,TRBD1,-,15,CSREWGQGAQETQYF,TGCAGCCGAGAGTGGGGACAGGGTGCCCAAGAGACCCAGTACTTC
TRBJ1-1,TRBV5-1,-,-,14,CASSLSTGPTEAFF,TGCGCCAGCAGCTTGTCCACAGGTCCGACTGAAGCTTTCTTT
TRBJ1-2,TRBV5-6,-,once,15,CASSPRGGVESGYTF,TGTGCCAGCAGCCCTCGGGGCGGGGTTGAGAGTGGCTACACCTTC
TRBJ1-2,TRBV5-1,-,-,15,CASSLWVVGTGGYTF,TGCGCCAGCAGCTTGTGGGTCGTCGGGACTGGTGGCTACACCTTC
TRBJ2-1,TRBV27,TRBD2,-,17,CASSLYAGTSGSGEQFF,TGTGCCAGCAGTTTATATGCCGGGACTAGCGGGAGTGGAGAGCAGTTCTTC